The source of this T cell receptor (beta chain) is a study of cytomegalovirus exposure and HLA in healthy donors (TCRdb year 2017). General notes on the study: According to a later analysis, the approximately 130 validation repertoires were produced on the same platform as the approximately 620 repertoires of the first cohort. In addition to the first cohort of around 670 subjects, a separate validation cohort of approximately 120 different subjects was used. The study aimed to test whether signatures of past pathogen exposure could be identified by cataloging public T cell receptors. The study combined high-throughput TCR immunosequencing, statistical association of individual TCRs with disease status, and machine learning to predict cytomegalovirus infection status.

The donors belonged to the validation cohort of over a hundred subjects, which was separate from the roughly 680-subject first cohort. Here is what the overall study found, with its caveats: In both the original and validation cohorts, the classifier was reported to diagnose cytomegalovirus status with high specificity and sensitivity. All 120 repertoires were used to score co-occurrence in the validation cohort in a later analysis, because that analysis had no HLA typing for the cohort. According to the authors, the approach could potentially be generalized to other disease states and immunological phenotypes. Most TCR sequences were observed very rarely across donors, whereas some public TCRs were present in many individuals. A later analysis found that TCRs clustered in the first cohort also tended to co-occur in the roughly 120 validation repertoires, with 94% of cluster scores above 0. Three of the identified cytomegalovirus-associated TCR beta chains were confirmed in vitro to be specific for cytomegalovirus antigens. The study listed 170 or so TCR beta chains as associated with cytomegalovirus.

Taken from cysteine to phenylalanine, the CDR3 has 16 residues. CDR3 DNA only is kept here, 48 bases in frame from base 1. The germline V gene gives CDR1 as MNHEY and CDR2 as SVGAGI. A distance of 8 bases separates the germline ends of V and J, which lose 0 bases and 2 bases respectively. Remarks on this clone: Its recognized antigen is unknown. No much larger clonotype is one base removed from it; base qualities were not supplied.

Library method: the immunoSEQ multiplex PCR assay. Processing in the source paper ran as follows. To diagnose cytomegalovirus status from the catalog of TCR beta chain sequences, a statistical classification framework was built. TCRdb stores this immuneACCESS table with in-frame sequences only. Part of the clones is absent; in the studies checked, under half of the shortfall reflects unresolved V genes, and no reason is known for the rest. Clonal size and the V and J genes are those of that table, whereas D and trimming came from the DNA. The sample has 60,000 to 75,000 clones on record, over 90% of them singletons. The ten top clones hold more than 6.5% of the sample.

The chain is encoded by TRBV6-5 joined to TRBJ2-6, with the D gene too uncertain to name. The sample was PBMCs. The sequence was collected from a young woman in good health and CMV-seropositive. The CDR3 protein: CASSYSAEAGANVLTF. The nucleotides read TGTGCCAGCAGTTACTCGGCGGAAGCTGGGGCCAACGTCCTGACTTTC.